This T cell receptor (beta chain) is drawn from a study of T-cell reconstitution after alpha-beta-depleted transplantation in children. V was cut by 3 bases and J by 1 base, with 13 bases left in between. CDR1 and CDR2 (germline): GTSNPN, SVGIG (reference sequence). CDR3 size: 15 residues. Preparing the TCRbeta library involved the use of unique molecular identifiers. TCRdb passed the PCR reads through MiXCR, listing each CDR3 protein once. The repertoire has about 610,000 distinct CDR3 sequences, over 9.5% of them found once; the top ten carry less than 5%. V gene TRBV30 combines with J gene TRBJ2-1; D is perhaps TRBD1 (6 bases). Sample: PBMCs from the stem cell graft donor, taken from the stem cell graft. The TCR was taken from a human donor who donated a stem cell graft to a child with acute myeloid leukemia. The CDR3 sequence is CAWSRKGVSYNEQFF. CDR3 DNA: TGTGCCTGGAGCCGAAAGGGGGTTTCCTACAATGAGCAGTTCTTC. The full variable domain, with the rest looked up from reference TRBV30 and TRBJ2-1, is SQTIHQWPATLVQPVGSPLSLECTVEGTSNPNLYWYRQAAGRGLQLLFYSVGIGQISSEVPQNLSASRPQDRQFILSSKKLLLSDSGFYLCAWSRKGVSYNEQFFGPGTRLTVL.